The 11 T cell receptor beta chains in this list originate from one sample, sequenced in a study of blood T cells in healthy people across ages. Primed by a sample-barcoded 5' primer and a J-beta primer mix, a second PCR proceeded for 7 to 11 cycles. A single record per CDR3 protein comes from TCRdb applying MiXCR to the 5' RACE reads. The data contain over 450,000 distinct CDR3 sequences, around 24% of them singletons. These data were likewise used in another study, on T cells of mothers and their children.

Sequenced input: blood. The receptor set was obtained from a boy aged 5 to 17 in good health.

In regard to this clonotype: The junction does not match germline at one end; this may be a read error. The V call is TRBV4-1, the J call TRBJ2-5, with D possibly being TRBD1 or TRBD2 (5 bases each). The CDR3 contains 14 residues. CDR1 is MGHRA and CDR2 is YSYEKL in the germline V gene. The CDR3 DNA reads TGCGCCAGCAGCCACTGGGGGACGCAAGGGACCCAGTACTTC. As protein: CASSHWGTQGTQYF.

In its sample, this clonotype was seen a few times. The gene calls are TRBV7-2 and TRBJ2-6, with D possibly being TRBD2 (5 bases). Germline lookup yields CDR1 SGHTA and CDR2 FQGNSA. V was pared by 3 bases and J by 4 bases, with 13 bases between. This CDR3 is built from 16 residues. The CDR3 here is CASSFTGTLGANVLTF. Written as DNA, the CDR3 is TGTGCCAGCAGCTTTACGGGAACCCTCGGGGCCAACGTCCTGACTTTC.

This sequence joins TRBV6-2 or TRBV6-3 and TRBJ1-5, with a weak D call TRBD1 (6 bases). The CDR3 contains 15 residues. Germline loops: CDR1 MNHEY, CDR2 SVGEGT. V lost 5 bases, J lost 2 bases, and 13 bases lay in between. DNA for the CDR3: TGTGCCAGCAGTCCCAGACAGGCCCGCAATCAGCCCCAGCATTTT. This gives the protein CASSPRQARNQPQHF.

The chain employs TRBV4-1 and TRBJ1-4, with 7 bases that match TRBD1. Trimming cost V 5 bases and J 8 bases; bases outside gene matches: 11. The CDR3 loop spans 15 amino acids. CDR1 is MGHRA, CDR2 YSYEKL, per germline. Here the CDR3 reads CASSRTGRSGEKLFF. The CDR3 DNA follows: TGCGCCAGCAGCAGGACAGGTCGAAGCGGGGAAAAACTGTTTTTT.

The rearrangement links TRBV5-1 to TRBJ2-5; TRBD2 matches at 11 bases. This CDR3 comprises 14 residues. CDR1 SGHRS and CDR2 YFSETQ come from the germline V gene. V lost 2 bases to trimming and J lost 11 bases; unmatched junction nucleotides: 8. CDR3 in DNA: TGCGCCAGCAGCTTAACTAGCGGGGGTGCGGCGCAGTACTTC. Its translation is CASSLTSGGAAQYF.

This clonotype was counted many times. The chain joins TRBV4-2 to TRBJ2-5; D possibly corresponds to TRBD2 (7 bases). Germline CDR1 is LGHNA and CDR2 is YNFKEQ. V shed 0 bases and J shed 4 bases, with 15 bases lying between them. The CDR3 runs to 16 residues. This CDR3 is CASSQEVGRGSETQYF. The CDR3 DNA reads TGTGCCAGCAGCCAAGAAGTGGGGAGGGGGTCAGAGACCCAGTACTTC.

The J gene is TRBJ2-3, the V gene TRBV7-6; TRBD2 might be the D (5 bases). The germline V gene has CDR1 SGHVS and CDR2 FNYEAQ. There are 15 residues in the CDR3. The V end was cut by 1 base, the J end by 1 base, with 9 bases between. This CDR3 reads CASSLGAERTDTQYF. For the CDR3, the DNA is TGTGCCAGCAGCTTAGGAGCGGAGCGCACAGATACGCAGTATTTT.

The chain links TRBV6-5 to TRBJ1-4; D possibly corresponds to TRBD1 (5 bases). V dropped 2 bases and J dropped 6 bases, with 13 bases sitting between them. The CDR3 has 15 residues. The germline V gene encodes CDR1 MNHEY and CDR2 SVGAGI. The CDR3 is CASSYGGRVDEKLFF. CDR3 bases: TGTGCCAGCAGTTACGGAGGCAGGGTGGATGAAAAACTGTTTTTT.

The chain links TRBV12-3 or TRBV12-4 to TRBJ2-1; 8 nucleotides line up with TRBD2. The CDR3 totals 16 residues. The ends lost 5 bases at V and 6 bases at J; junction bases unmatched: 12. CDR3 region: CASSKQLAVVGNEQFF. The CDR3 DNA reads as TGTGCCAGCAGTAAACAACTAGCGGTAGTGGGCAATGAGCAGTTCTTC.

The chain recombines TRBV19 with TRBJ1-1; D unresolved. Trimming removed 3 bases at V and 1 base at J, with 6 bases between. Germline assignment: CDR1 LNHDA and CDR2 SQIVND (reference sequence). This CDR3 region has 13 residues. The CDR3: CASSMVENTEAFF. CDR3 nucleotides: TGTGCCAGTAGTATGGTCGAGAACACTGAAGCTTTCTTT.

The chain joins TRBV6-5 to TRBJ2-7; D might be TRBD2 (6 bases). Trimming removed 8 bases at V and 0 bases at J, with 14 bases between. Germline loops: CDR1 MNHEY, CDR2 SVGAGI. The CDR3 contains 14 residues. Written as DNA, the CDR3 is TGTGCCAGCCACGGGGCGGGGCGCTCCTACGAGCAGTACTTC. Amino acids: CASHGAGRSYEQYF.